This TCR beta chain comes out of a study of cytomegalovirus exposure and HLA in healthy donors. Points from the study as a whole: High sensitivity and specificity were reportedly achieved when the classifier diagnosed cytomegalovirus status. Cytomegalovirus association was listed for 170 or so TCR beta chains.

Separate from the roughly 700-subject first cohort was the 120-subject validation cohort, to which the donors belonged. About this clone: What it recognizes is unknown.

Some clones are missing from TCRdb's copy, which holds only in-frame ones; the method was immunoSEQ multiplex PCR. The sample carries 200,000 to 250,000 clones, over 80% recorded once. Germline V gene lookup returns CDR1 SGHNT and CDR2 YYREEE (reference sequence). The CDR3 consists of 15 residues. Trimming pared 2 bases from V and 14 bases from J, leaving 25 bases between. The rearrangement joins TRBV5-4 to TRBJ1-2, with D perhaps matching TRBD1 (5 bases). This sequence originates from a woman between 18 and 29 years old in good health and CMV-seronegative. The sample consisted of PBMCs. The chain's CDR3 is CASSFRTGTPTMETF. The CDR3 DNA is TGTGCCAGCAGCTTTCGTACCGGGACTCCGACTATGGAAACCTTC.